One sample yielded the 27 T cell receptor beta chains listed below, sequenced in a study of cytomegalovirus exposure and HLA in healthy donors. PCR primers comprised 60 Vbeta and 13 Jbeta primers. Sequencing used immunoSEQ multiplex PCR; TCRdb keeps in-frame clones, though not all of them. Counted here are about 180,000 clones, 75% occurring once; the ten biggest clones make up roughly 3%. The sample was PBMCs. The receptor set was obtained from a male donor in good health and CMV-seronegative.

The chain has TRBV27 and TRBJ1-5; a weak D match, TRBD1 (6 bases). The CDR3 consists of 16 residues. The germline gives CDR1 MNHEY, CDR2 SMNVEV (reference sequence). Trimming took off 4 bases at V and 3 bases at J, with 16 bases between the two ends. The CDR3 DNA follows: TGTGCCAGCAGTTGGACCTCGGGACATACCAATCAGCCCCAGCATTTT. It yields the protein CASSWTSGHTNQPQHF.

The CDR3 reads CASSSGQRNQPQHF. CDR3 in DNA: TGTGCCAGCAGTTCGGGACAGCGCAATCAGCCCCAGCATTTT. The chain has TRBV6-1 and TRBJ1-5; 7 bases map to TRBD1. Germline CDR1 is MNHNS and CDR2 is SASEGT. V lost 5 bases to trimming and J lost 2 bases; unmatched junction nucleotides: 3. The CDR3 loop spans 14 amino acids.

This sequence joins TRBV6-5 and TRBJ1-2; 9 bases align to TRBD1. Germline assignment: CDR1 MNHEY and CDR2 SVGAGI. V shed 0 bases, J shed 6 bases, and the junction held 5 bases outside the gene matches. CDR3 length equals 15 residues. CDR3 coding DNA: TGTGCCAGCAGTTACTCAGGACAGGGGTACCATGGCTACACCTTC. Translating it yields CASSYSGQGYHGYTF.

The chain couples TRBV30 to TRBJ1-5, with no clear D. V dropped 0 bases and J dropped 9 bases, with 9 bases sitting between them. This CDR3 has 12 residues. Looked up from germline, CDR1 is GTSNPN and CDR2 is SVGIG (reference sequence). The CDR3 loop is CAWSVGLGPQHF. For the CDR3, the DNA is TGTGCCTGGAGTGTCGGGTTGGGGCCCCAGCATTTT.

J is TRBJ2-3 and V is TRBV7-2, with 13 positions matching TRBD2. With V trimmed by 2 bases and J by 5 bases, 13 bases remained unmatched. The CDR3 is 19 amino acids. Germline V gene data show CDR1 as SGHTA and CDR2 as FQGNSA. The DNA of the CDR3 is TGTGCCAGCAGCTTATCACGGGTGGATGGACTAGCGGGAGTAGATACGCAGTATTTT. The encoded protein is CASSLSRVDGLAGVDTQYF.

This clone turned up a few times. This sequence joins TRBV27 and TRBJ2-3; 7 nucleotides align to TRBD2. The germline V gene has CDR1 MNHEY and CDR2 SMNVEV (reference sequence). The V gene end was trimmed by 4 bases and the J gene end by 0 bases; junction bases not matched to a gene: 1. This CDR3 spans 14 amino acids. The CDR3 reads CASSSGGSTDTQYF. CDR3 nucleotide sequence: TGTGCCAGCAGTTCCGGGGGGAGCACAGATACGCAGTATTTT.

The chain joins TRBV27 to TRBJ2-5, with D unclear. V was trimmed by 5 bases and J by 1 base, leaving 11 bases between them. CDR1 is MNHEY and CDR2 is SMNVEV in the germline V gene (reference sequence). The CDR3 runs to 14 residues. The CDR3 region has the DNA TGTGCCAGCAGTCTCGCCGCAGGCCAAGAGACCCAGTACTTC. Amino acid sequence: CASSLAAGQETQYF.

The chain is built from TRBV6-6 and TRBJ1-5; D possibly corresponds to TRBD1 (5 bases). This CDR3 is 16 amino acids long. Trimming shortened V by 2 bases and J by 0 bases, and 11 bases separated the two germline ends. Germline CDR1 MNHNY, CDR2 SVGAGI (reference sequence). The DNA of the CDR3 is TGTGCCAGCAGTTACCCCGGGGGAGGTAGCAATCAGCCCCAGCATTTT. Amino acids: CASSYPGGGSNQPQHF.

J is TRBJ1-2 and V is TRBV6-5, with a tentative D call TRBD1 (5 bases). Germline V lookup: CDR1 MNHEY, CDR2 SVGAGI. This CDR3 is 14 amino acids long. With 5 bases removed from V and 8 bases from J, the gap between germline ends came to 18 bases. CDR3 nucleotides: TGTGCCAGCAGTCTACAGGCCTTCCAGGGCGGCTACACCTTC. Amino acid sequence: CASSLQAFQGGYTF.

V gene TRBV30 combines with J gene TRBJ1-5; TRBD1 agrees at 9 bases. The CDR3 extends over 14 amino acids. The V segment lost 2 bases and the J segment 6 bases; nucleotides outside the gene matches: 5. In germline, CDR1 is GTSNPN, CDR2 SVGIG (reference sequence). The CDR3 nucleotides read TGTGCCTGGAGTTGGGGGACAGGGACTCAGCCCCAGCATTTT. Protein: CAWSWGTGTQPQHF.

The sample holds a few counts of this clone. V and J are TRBV30 and TRBJ1-1; a weak D match, TRBD1 (5 bases). The V end lost 2 bases, the J end lost 1 base, and 8 bases lay between the germline ends. The V gene's germline CDR1 is GTSNPN and CDR2 SVGIG (reference sequence). The CDR3 length is 13 residues. CDR3: CAWSKQENTEAFF. DNA for the CDR3: TGTGCCTGGAGTAAACAGGAGAACACTGAAGCTTTCTTT.

V gene TRBV5-1 combines with J gene TRBJ2-4, with 8 positions matching TRBD1. Per germline, CDR1 SGHRS and CDR2 YFSETQ. The length of the CDR3 is 13 residues. Unmatched junction bases numbered 6, after V lost 5 bases and J lost 8 bases. CDR3 loop: CASRFGQGDIQYF. In DNA form, the CDR3 reads TGCGCCAGCAGATTTGGACAGGGTGACATTCAGTACTTC.

The gene calls are TRBV9 and TRBJ2-5; 9 nucleotides align to TRBD1. In germline, CDR1 is SGDLS, CDR2 YYNGEE. The CDR3 is 15 amino acids. V was clipped by 4 bases and J by 2 bases; unmatched bases: 6. The CDR3 loop is CASSFRDRVQETQYF. The CDR3 DNA reads as TGTGCCAGCAGCTTCCGGGACAGGGTTCAAGAGACCCAGTACTTC.

The CDR3 bases are TGTGCCAGCAGTCCACCAAGGGGGTACAGGGAGCAGTTCTTC. It is translated as CASSPPRGYREQFF. The chain links TRBV28 to TRBJ2-1, with a possible D match to TRBD1 (6 bases). CDR3 length equals 14 residues. Germline-derived CDR1 and CDR2 are MDHEN and SYDVKM. V lost 5 bases and J 10 bases, leaving 18 bases between the germline ends.

V and J are TRBV18 and TRBJ1-2; D perhaps matches TRBD1 (6 bases). The V and J ends lost 2 bases and 6 bases respectively, with 10 bases between them. CDR1 KGHSH and CDR2 LQKENI come from the germline V gene. The CDR3 is 13 amino acids. CDR3 residues: CASSPGGWDGYTF. CDR3 in DNA: TGTGCCAGCTCACCAGGGGGCTGGGATGGCTACACCTTC.

The J gene is TRBJ2-1, the V gene TRBV14; 10 bases are shared with TRBD2. CDR3 length: 15 amino acids. Germline assignment: CDR1 SGHDN and CDR2 FVKESK. The V segment lost 2 bases and the J segment 2 bases; nucleotides outside the gene matches: 0. CDR3 region: CASSQLAGAYNEQFF. The CDR3 DNA is TGTGCCAGCAGCCAACTAGCGGGGGCCTACAATGAGCAGTTCTTC.

The chain is built from TRBV7-9 and TRBJ1-1; 8 nucleotides line up with TRBD1. Losses at the gene ends were 6 bases for V and 1 base for J; bases not matched to a gene: 13. CDR1 is SEHNR, CDR2 FQNEAQ, per germline (reference sequence). This CDR3 region has 17 residues. CDR3 region: CASRRNSGGRTNTEAFF. CDR3 DNA: TGTGCCAGCAGACGTAATTCAGGGGGCAGAACGAACACTGAAGCTTTCTTT.

The chain couples TRBV30 to TRBJ2-1, with 9 bases fitting TRBD1. The J segment lost 12 bases and the V segment lost 4 bases, leaving 16 bases of the junction unmatched. The CDR3 consists of 15 residues. The germline gives CDR1 GTSNPN, CDR2 SVGIG (reference sequence). CDR3 coding DNA: TGTGCCTGGAAGGGACGCCAAAACAGGGGGCCTGGGCAGTTCTTC. It is translated as CAWKGRQNRGPGQFF.

The chain has TRBV27 and TRBJ2-3, with D uncertain. The CDR3 totals 11 residues. CDR1 and CDR2 from the germline V gene are MNHEY and SMNVEV (reference sequence). The V end was cut by 5 bases, the J end by 2 bases, with 2 bases between. Here the CDR3 reads CASSHTDTQYF. The CDR3 DNA is TGTGCCAGCAGTCACACAGATACGCAGTATTTT.

A remark on this clone: At one end the junction does not follow the germline gene, possibly because of a read error. The V call is TRBV7-9, the J call TRBJ1-1, with D perhaps TRBD1 (6 bases). The CDR3 spans 16 residues. Germline V lookup: CDR1 SEHNR, CDR2 FQNEAQ (reference sequence). This CDR3 reads CSSSARDILANTEAFF. CDR3 sequence (DNA): TGTTCCAGCAGCGCCCGGGACATCCTCGCGAACACTGAAGCTTTCTTT. The full variable domain, with the rest looked up from reference TRBV7-9 and TRBJ1-1, is DTGVSQNPRHKITKRGQNVTFRCDPISEHNRLYWYRQTLGQGPEFLTYFQNEAQLEKSRLLSDRFSAERPKGSFSTLEIQRTEQGDSAMYLCSSSARDILANTEAFFGQGTRLTVV.

The chain joins TRBV18 to TRBJ2-3; 8 nucleotides line up with TRBD2. CDR3 length: 15 amino acids. The J segment lost 2 bases and the V segment lost 3 bases, leaving 4 bases of the junction unmatched. From germline, CDR1 is KGHSH and CDR2 LQKENI. The CDR3 here is CASSPTSGPTDTQYF. Written as DNA, the CDR3 is TGTGCCAGCTCACCCACTAGCGGTCCCACAGATACGCAGTATTTT.

The chain couples TRBV19 to TRBJ2-1, with 8 bases identical to TRBD2. The trim removed 4 bases at V and 3 bases at J, leaving 8 bases unmatched. This CDR3 has 16 amino acids. Germline CDR1 is LNHDA and CDR2 is SQIVND (reference sequence). In DNA, the CDR3 is TGTGCCAGTAGTACGGGAACGGGAGGGGGCTACAATGAGCAGTTCTTC. It encodes CASSTGTGGGYNEQFF.

The CDR3 region is CASSLASGSGSSYNEQFF. The DNA for the CDR3 is TGCGCCAGCAGCTTGGCCAGCGGTAGCGGGAGCTCCTACAATGAGCAGTTCTTC. The chain employs TRBV5-1 and TRBJ2-1, with 9 bases identical to TRBD2. Unmatched junction bases numbered 7, after V lost 0 bases and J lost 0 bases. From germline, CDR1 is SGHRS and CDR2 YFSETQ. This CDR3 has 18 residues.

About this clone itself: This CDR3 is also generated by other DNA sequences in the sample. The chain employs TRBV7-2 and TRBJ2-7, with D unresolved. The V gene lost 6 bases and the J gene lost 7 bases, with 10 bases spanning the gap. CDR1 SGHTA and CDR2 FQGNSA come from the germline V gene. CDR3 length: 11 amino acids. The CDR3, as DNA: TGTGCCAGCAGTCTTAGAAGTGAGCAGTACTTC. Amino acid sequence: CASSLRSEQYF.

Only one count was recorded for this clone. The chain uses TRBV7-6 and TRBJ1-5, with 7 bases lining up with TRBD1. V was pared by 4 bases and J by 7 bases, with 7 bases of the junction left unmatched. The CDR3 is 14 residues long. CDR1 SGHVS and CDR2 FNYEAQ come from the germline V gene. CDR3 sequence (DNA): TGTGCCAGCAGCTATGGACAGGAGGGGCAGCCCCAGCATTTT. Its translation: CASSYGQEGQPQHF.

The chain couples TRBV10-3 to TRBJ1-1; 8 bases fit TRBD1. CDR1 is ENHRY and CDR2 is SYGVKD in the germline V gene. V was pared by 6 bases and J by 2 bases, with 5 bases of the junction left unmatched. CDR3 size: 14 residues. DNA for the CDR3: TGTGCCATCAGGTCGACAGGGGCCAACACTGAAGCTTTCTTT. Its protein product is CAIRSTGANTEAFF.

Note on this clone: At one end, the junction sequence differs from germline, possibly due to a read error. The V gene is TRBV4-3, the J gene TRBJ2-1; D gene ambiguous. CDR1 and CDR2 from the germline V gene are LGHNA and YSLEER. CDR3 length: 13 amino acids. The CDR3 region is CASSPYSDNEQFF. Written as DNA, the CDR3 is TGCGCCAGCAGCCCCTACTCCGACAATGAGCAGTTCTTC.